The 20 T cell receptor beta chains below come from one sample, sequenced in a study of identical twins. TCRdb called the 5' RACE reads again in MiXCR, with one record for every CDR3 protein. The data contain about 690,000 distinct CDR3 sequences, approximately 21% of them singletons. The same data also went into a second study, on T cells expressing NK-cell markers.

The sequenced sample consisted of PBMCs. The origin of the receptors is a woman aged 18-30 years in good health.

The table lists this clonotype with a few counts. The chain employs TRBV19 and TRBJ2-1; either TRBD1 or TRBD2 may fit D (6 bases each). V was shortened by 6 bases and J by 8 bases, with 20 bases between the two germline ends. Germline lookup yields CDR1 LNHDA and CDR2 SQIVND (reference sequence). CDR3 length equals 15 residues. CDR3 DNA: TGTGCCAGTAGGGGTCAGGGGAGGTATGCTTATGAGCAGTTCTTC. It specifies CASRGQGRYAYEQFF.

The rearrangement joins TRBV6-2 or TRBV6-3 to TRBJ2-7, with 13 bases fitting TRBD2. The CDR3 is 15 amino acids. Germline V gives CDR1 MNHEY, CDR2 SVGEGT. V shed 6 bases and J 4 bases; nucleotides not matched to a gene: 6. CDR3 sequence reads: CASRRLAGGRYEQYF. The CDR3 DNA is TGTGCCAGCAGGAGACTAGCGGGGGGTCGGTACGAGCAGTACTTC.

This chain connects TRBV6-2 or TRBV6-3 to TRBJ2-1, with D hard to call. Trimming removed 4 bases at V and 4 bases at J, with 8 bases between. In germline, CDR1 is MNHEY, CDR2 SVGEGT. The CDR3 spans 13 residues. The CDR3 region is CASSFVRYNEQFF. In DNA, the CDR3 is TGTGCCAGCAGTTTTGTCCGTTACAATGAGCAGTTCTTC.

This clonotype was picked up a small number of times. The genes are TRBV7-2 and TRBJ2-7; D is uncertain. The CDR3 consists of 14 residues. Trimming shortened V by 0 bases and J by 4 bases, and 10 bases separated the two germline ends. Germline CDR1 reads SGHTA; CDR2 reads FQGNSA. CDR3 protein: CASSLAVGLYEQYF. The CDR3 coding sequence is TGTGCCAGCAGCTTAGCAGTGGGCCTGTACGAGCAGTACTTC.

This chain links TRBV10-3 with TRBJ1-2, with D tentatively TRBD1 (6 bases). Germline lookup yields CDR1 ENHRY and CDR2 SYGVKD. This CDR3 is 13 amino acids long. V lost 4 bases and J 14 bases, leaving 20 bases between the germline ends. The CDR3 DNA reads as TGTGCCATCAGTGGAGGGGGGGACACAGTGGAGACCTTC. This sequence encodes CAISGGGDTVETF.

This clonotype appeared many times. V gene TRBV3-1 combines with J gene TRBJ1-1; D call uncertain. CDR1 is LGHDT and CDR2 is YNNKEL in the germline V gene (reference sequence). The CDR3 is made up of 14 amino acids. Trimming removed 4 bases at V and 1 base at J, with 10 bases between. The CDR3 nucleotides are TGTGCCAGCAGCCGTTCGGCTTCGAACACTGAAGCTTTCTTT. Its protein is CASSRSASNTEAFF.

This clonotype appeared a single time. The gene calls are TRBV6-6 and TRBJ2-7; D unclear. Germline CDR1 and CDR2: MNHNY and SVGAGI (reference sequence). Trimming took 4 bases from V and 5 from J, leaving 9 bases between them. CDR3 length: 12 amino acids. CDR3 in DNA: TGTGCCAGCAGTTTCATAGAGGACGAGCAGTACTTC. This encodes CASSFIEDEQYF.

The chain joins TRBV12-2 to TRBJ2-5. TRBV12-2 constitutes a pseudogene. CDR3 length equals 14 residues. Here the CDR3 DNA reads TGTGCAAGTCGCTTAGCGGACCTTAAAGAGACCCAGTACTTC. It translates to CASRLADLKETQYF.

This clonotype was seen a few times. CDR3 sequence reads: CASTLKSMGREAFF. The CDR3 DNA sequence: TGTGCCAGCACCCTTAAATCAATGGGTCGAGAAGCTTTCTTT. The chain combines TRBV12-3 or TRBV12-4 with TRBJ1-1; D uncertain. Trimming removed 7 bases at V and 8 bases at J, with 20 bases between. The CDR3 totals 14 residues.

CDR3 sequence (DNA): TGTGCCAGCAGCCAGCTACAGGGGGATCCTCACTATGGCTACACCTTC. Translation gives CASSQLQGDPHYGYTF. The chain recombines TRBV14 with TRBJ1-2; 8 nucleotides align to TRBD1. With 3 bases clipped from V and 3 bases from J, the junction kept 9 bases outside the gene matches. The V gene's germline CDR1 is SGHDN and CDR2 FVKESK. The CDR3 contains 16 residues.

This clonotype showed up many times. The rearrangement uses TRBV6-6 and TRBJ1-1; D gene ambiguous. The CDR3 covers 13 residues. V dropped 2 bases and J dropped 1 base, with 5 bases sitting between them. Germline lookup yields CDR1 MNHNY and CDR2 SVGAGI (reference sequence). CDR3 bases: TGTGCCAGCAGTTACGTAGAGAACACTGAAGCTTTCTTT. It translates to CASSYVENTEAFF.

The V gene is TRBV18, the J gene TRBJ2-1, with D uncertain. This CDR3 comprises 13 residues. Germline CDR1 reads KGHSH; CDR2 reads LQKENI. Trimming took off 3 bases at V and 7 bases at J, with 10 bases between the two ends. CDR3: CASSPVEPNEQFF. The CDR3 nucleotides read TGTGCCAGCTCACCCGTGGAACCGAATGAGCAGTTCTTC.

In this sample, this clonotype turned up a few times. The rearrangement links TRBV6-1 to TRBJ2-3, with TRBD2 as a possible D gene (6 bases). The V gene's germline CDR1 is MNHNS and CDR2 SASEGT. The CDR3 extends over 14 amino acids. Deletions cut 8 bases from V and 5 bases from J, with 17 bases between. CDR3 bases: TGTGCCAGCCTTAAAGTACCGGGGGTAGATACGCAGTATTTT. This translates into CASLKVPGVDTQYF.

This clonotype was detected a few times. This chain joins TRBV7-2 and TRBJ1-4; 9 bases align to TRBD1. CDR3 length: 13 amino acids. V trimming: 5 bases; J trimming: 8 bases; junction bases outside the gene matches: 3. The germline V gene encodes CDR1 SGHTA and CDR2 FQGNSA. CDR3 sequence reads: CASSMDRGEKLFF. In nucleotides, the CDR3 is TGTGCCAGCAGCATGGACAGGGGAGAAAAACTGTTTTTT.

This sequence joins TRBV12-3 or TRBV12-4 and TRBJ1-2; D is uncertain. The CDR3 loop spans 13 amino acids. V dropped 2 bases and J dropped 6 bases, with 10 bases sitting between them. This CDR3 reads CASSLLARDGYTF. CDR3 DNA sequence: TGTGCCAGCAGTTTATTGGCTCGGGATGGCTACACCTTC.

This clonotype occurred many times. CDR3 nucleotide sequence: TGTGCCAGCAGTTCCACCATAAGTGGGGACGAGCAGTACTTC. Translating it yields CASSSTISGDEQYF. The V and J genes are TRBV27 and TRBJ2-7; D ambiguous. The CDR3 consists of 14 residues. The germline V and J ends were trimmed by 4 bases and 5 bases, with 15 bases remaining between them. CDR1 is MNHEY and CDR2 is SMNVEV in the germline V gene (reference sequence).

The chain carries TRBV20-1 and TRBJ1-4; D ambiguous. With 6 bases removed from V and 5 bases from J, the gap between germline ends came to 13 bases. This CDR3 has 13 residues. Germline-derived CDR1 and CDR2 are DFQATT and SNEGSKA (reference sequence). The CDR3 bases are TGCAGTGCAATCCGGGCAGAGAATGAAAAACTGTTTTTT. Protein sequence: CSAIRAENEKLFF.

This clonotype was counted between two and nine times. The J gene is TRBJ2-5, the V gene TRBV20-1; a possible D gene is TRBD2 (5 bases). The CDR3 has 13 residues. V was shortened by 2 bases and J by 5 bases, with 12 bases between the two germline ends. Germline CDR1 and CDR2: DFQATT and SNEGSKA (reference sequence). CDR3 in amino acids: CSARPLARETQYF. CDR3 DNA sequence: TGCAGTGCTAGACCGCTAGCAAGGGAGACCCAGTACTTC.

This clonotype was seen only once. This chain uses TRBV6-1 with TRBJ2-7; 7 nucleotides match TRBD2. The germline V gene encodes CDR1 MNHNS and CDR2 SASEGT. V gave up 2 bases and J gave up 0 bases; unmatched junction bases: 1. The CDR3 is 14 amino acids. The CDR3 DNA sequence: TGTGCCAGCAGTGAACCGGGGGGCTCCTACGAGCAGTACTTC. Its translation is CASSEPGGSYEQYF.

The V gene is TRBV5-6, the J gene TRBJ2-7; 8 nucleotides match TRBD2. Germline trimming cut 1 base from V and 7 bases from J; bases unmatched to any gene: 10. The germline CDR1 and CDR2 sequences are SGHDT and YYEEEE. The CDR3 contains 15 residues. DNA for the CDR3: TGTGCCAGCAGCTTGACCCCGGGAGGGGGGCTGGAGCAGTACTTC. This gives the protein CASSLTPGGGLEQYF. Looking up the rest from reference TRBV5-6 and TRBJ2-7 gives the full variable domain: DAGVTQSPTHLIKTRGQQVTLRCSPKSGHDTVSWYQQALGQGPQFIFQYYEEEERQRGNFPDRFSGHQFPNYSSELNVNALLLGDSALYLCASSLTPGGGLEQYFGPGTRLTVT.